Described below is a single T cell receptor beta chain sequence and its context. This sample was included in a study of blood T cell repertoires in COVID-19. As for the study in general: Samples came from the United States, Italy and Spain, spanning acute and convalescent COVID-19. PBMCs, B-cell-depleted T cells, or T cells were the source of the cDNA or gDNA that made up the material.

Clones were sequenced by immunoSEQ multiplex PCR, and TCRdb holds only the in-frame ones, with some missing. Of about 300,000 clones in the sample, around 90% are singletons; the top ten hold around 1.4%. V shed 5 bases and J 3 bases; nucleotides not matched to a gene: 7. Germline assignment: CDR1 MNHEY and CDR2 SMNVEV (reference sequence). This CDR3 has 15 amino acids. Sequencing was performed on peripheral blood. This receptor was obtained from a man between 65 and 79 years old with acute or convalescent COVID-19. The chain couples TRBV27 to TRBJ1-5; 7 bases line up with TRBD1. The CDR3 DNA follows: TGTGCCAGCAGTCCCCTACAGGGGAACAATCAGCCCCAGCATTTT. Translated, it gives CASSPLQGNNQPQHF.